The 4 T cell receptor beta chains below were found in one sample sequenced in a study of T cells in Graves' hyperthyroidism and ophthalmopathy. RNA transcripts were the template for amplifying TCR beta CDR3 regions. TCR CDR3 underwent first-round RT-PCR with the HTBI primer set. TCRdb re-called the multiplex PCR reads through MiXCR, storing one row per CDR3 protein. The sample gives hundreds of thousands of distinct CDR3 sequences, around a quarter of which show up once; approximately 10% is in the top ten. Input material: blood. The receptors derive from a woman aged 25 to 45 with Graves' ophthalmopathy.

The chain uses TRBV20-1 and TRBJ2-7, with 8 bases lining up with TRBD1. The CDR3 consists of 15 residues. CDR1 is DFQATT, CDR2 SNEGSKA, per germline (reference sequence). Trimming took 2 bases from V and 2 from J; bases not matched to a gene: 8. CDR3 coding DNA: TGCAGTGCTAGACAACAGGGGGAAAAAACCTACGAGCAGTACTTC. The encoded protein is CSARQQGEKTYEQYF.

Many counts were recorded for this clonotype. The J gene is TRBJ2-7, the V gene TRBV12-3 or TRBV12-4; 8 positions match TRBD1. The ends lost 7 bases at V and 1 base at J; junction bases unmatched: 9. The CDR3 totals 15 residues. The CDR3 is CASKLTGTGSYEQYF. The CDR3 nucleotides are TGTGCCAGCAAACTCACCGGGACAGGTTCCTACGAGCAGTACTTC.

This clonotype was recorded many times. In DNA form, the CDR3 reads TGTGCCAGCAGTGTTGGGTGGCCCCAGCATTTT. Protein product: CASSVGWPQHF. This chain joins TRBV2 and TRBJ1-5; D ambiguous. V lost 4 bases and J 9 bases, leaving 7 bases between the germline ends. The V gene's germline CDR1 is SNHLY and CDR2 FYNNEI. The CDR3 runs to 11 residues.

This clonotype was seen ten or more times. The chain joins TRBV6-5 to TRBJ1-3, with no clear D. The germline V gene has CDR1 MNHEY and CDR2 SVGAGI. V was pared by 2 bases and J by 0 bases, with 5 bases between. The CDR3 extends over 14 amino acids. CDR3 amino acids: CASSYGDSGNTIYF. CDR3 in DNA: TGTGCCAGCAGTTACGGGGACTCTGGAAACACCATATATTTT.